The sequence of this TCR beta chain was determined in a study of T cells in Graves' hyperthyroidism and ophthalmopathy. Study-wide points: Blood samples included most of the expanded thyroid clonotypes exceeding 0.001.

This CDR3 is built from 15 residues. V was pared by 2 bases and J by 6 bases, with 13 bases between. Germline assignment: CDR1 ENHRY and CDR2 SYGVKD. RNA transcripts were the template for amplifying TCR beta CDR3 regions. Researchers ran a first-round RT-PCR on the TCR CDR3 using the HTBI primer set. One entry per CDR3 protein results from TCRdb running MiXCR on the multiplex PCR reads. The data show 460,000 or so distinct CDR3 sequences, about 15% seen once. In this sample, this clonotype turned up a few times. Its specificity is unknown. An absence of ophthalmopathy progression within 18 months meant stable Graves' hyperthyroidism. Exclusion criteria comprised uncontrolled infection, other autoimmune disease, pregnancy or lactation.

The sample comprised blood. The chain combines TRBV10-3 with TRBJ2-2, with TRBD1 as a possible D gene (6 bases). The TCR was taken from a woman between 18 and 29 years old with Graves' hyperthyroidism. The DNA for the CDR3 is TGTGCCATCAGTGAGGCGACAGGTCTAGCCGGGGAGCTGTTTTTT. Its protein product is CAISEATGLAGELFF.